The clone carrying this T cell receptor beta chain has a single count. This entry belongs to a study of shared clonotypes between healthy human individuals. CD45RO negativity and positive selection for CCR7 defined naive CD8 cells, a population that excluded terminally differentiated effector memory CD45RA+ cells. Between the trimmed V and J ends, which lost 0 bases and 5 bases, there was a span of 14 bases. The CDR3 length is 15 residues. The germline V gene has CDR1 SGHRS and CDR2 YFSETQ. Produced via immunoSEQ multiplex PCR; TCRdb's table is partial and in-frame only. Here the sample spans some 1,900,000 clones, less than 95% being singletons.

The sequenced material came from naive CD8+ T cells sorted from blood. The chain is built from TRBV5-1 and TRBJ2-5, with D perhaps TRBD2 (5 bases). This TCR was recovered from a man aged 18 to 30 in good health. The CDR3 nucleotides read TGCGCCAGCAGCTTGGTTGTGGGAAGGGAGGAGACCCAGTACTTC. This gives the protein CASSLVVGREETQYF.